This T cell receptor beta chain was captured by sequencing in a study of T cells after posttransplantation cyclophosphamide. General study points: Recipient CMV seropositivity and CMV reactivation strongly tracked TRB clonality. Later post-transplant blood repertoires were often dominated by donor CD8+ memory clones. Skin or GI-infiltrating T cells shared few TRB sequences with blood.

On the day of bone marrow donation, the related graft donor provided peripheral blood. The CDR3 is made up of 14 amino acids. In germline, CDR1 is MNHEY, CDR2 SMNVEV (reference sequence). V dropped 3 bases and J dropped 5; count of bases not matched to a gene: 7. The repertoire was sequenced with immunoSEQ multiplex PCR; TCRdb's copy has only in-frame clones and lacks some. The table lists 20,000 to 25,000 clones, with no singletons. This clone was observed at least ten times. The antigen remains undetermined. This sequence was found in a woman aged 55 to 70 in good health, CMV-negative, and a related stem cell transplant donor. Specimen: PBMCs. The chain joins TRBV27 to TRBJ2-7, with 7 positions matching TRBD2. DNA of the CDR3: TGTGCCAGCAGTTTGGGGGAGGGCCACCACGAGCAGTACTTC. Translation: CASSLGEGHHEQYF.